This T cell receptor beta chain is from a study of tumor and adjacent non-tumor tissue in lung cancer. This sample's RNA came from whole unsorted tissue. Three rounds of nested PCR, following a modified ARM-PCR protocol, produced the TCRbeta library. TCRdb re-called the multiplex PCR reads through MiXCR, storing one row per CDR3 protein. The sample holds tens of thousands of distinct CDR3 sequences, around 75% seen once. Details on this clonotype: One end of the junction does not line up with germline, which may come from a read error.

CDR1 KGHDR and CDR2 SFDVKD come from the germline V gene. The length of the CDR3 is 16 residues. The sequence derives from a woman in her fifties or sixties with non-small cell lung cancer. The gene calls are TRBV24-1 and TRBJ2-1, with no clear D. Sample: lung tumor tissue. The CDR3 protein is CGTSEASSRSYNEQFF. In DNA, the CDR3 is TGTGGCACCAGTGAGGCCAGCAGTAGATCCTACAATGAGCAGTTCTTC.